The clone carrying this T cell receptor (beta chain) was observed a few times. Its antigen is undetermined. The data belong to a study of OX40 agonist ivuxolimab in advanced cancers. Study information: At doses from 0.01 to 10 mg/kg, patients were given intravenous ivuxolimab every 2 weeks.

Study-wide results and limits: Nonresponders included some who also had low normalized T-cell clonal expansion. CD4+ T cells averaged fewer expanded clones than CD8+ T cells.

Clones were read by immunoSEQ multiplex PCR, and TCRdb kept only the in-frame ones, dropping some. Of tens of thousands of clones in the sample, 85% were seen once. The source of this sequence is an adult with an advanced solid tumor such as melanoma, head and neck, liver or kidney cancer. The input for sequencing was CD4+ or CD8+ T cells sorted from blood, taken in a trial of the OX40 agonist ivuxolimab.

The CDR3 protein is CASSLSGHRSYEQYF. CDR3 in DNA: TGTGCCAGCAGCTTATCCGGACATAGATCCTACGAGCAGTACTTC. V usage is TRBV11-2 and J usage is TRBJ2-7; weak D call: TRBD1 (5 bases). This CDR3 is built from 15 residues. Germline V gene data show CDR1 as SGHAT and CDR2 as FQNNGV. The germline V and J ends were trimmed by 2 bases and 1 base, with 12 bases remaining between them.